This TCR beta chain came from a study of a mutant IDH1 vaccine in newly diagnosed glioma. Overall study context: In weeks 1, 3, 5, 7, 11, 15, 19 and 23, patients were immunized, eight times in all. Treated patients showed a male proportion of roughly 62%, a female proportion of around 40%, and a mean age of approximately 40 years.

Remarks on this clone: What it binds is unknown.

Germline CDR1 SGHDT, CDR2 YYEEEE. V was clipped by 1 base and J by 7 bases; unmatched bases: 8. This CDR3 has 14 residues. The data were produced by immunoSEQ multiplex PCR, yet TCRdb's version contains in-frame clones alone and is incomplete. The data contain roughly 54,000 clones, around 81% of them singletons. The sample's time point: week 5, during vaccination. Topical imiquimod accompanied each vaccine dose, which consisted of 300 ug of mutant IDH1 20-mer peptide. The chain links TRBV5-6 to TRBJ2-7; 7 nucleotides match TRBD2. The TCR sequence derives from a man aged 25 to 45 with glioma. Sample: PBMCs, taken from a glioma patient whose treatment included an IDH1 peptide vaccine. CDR3 DNA: TGTGCCAGCAGCTTGACGGGGGGTGGCTGGGAGCAGTACTTC. As protein: CASSLTGGGWEQYF.